The TCR beta chain under discussion was sequenced for a study of blood T cell repertoires in COVID-19. Germline V gene sequence: CDR1 MNHEY, CDR2 SMNVEV (reference sequence). The CDR3 length is 15 residues. V shed 3 bases and J 6 bases; nucleotides not matched to a gene: 3. The method was immunoSEQ multiplex PCR; TCRdb's version includes in-frame clones alone and lacks a portion of them. This sample has about 170,000 clones, with approximately 85% found just once. The chain employs TRBV27 and TRBJ1-6; 9 nucleotides match TRBD1. The source is a woman aged 80 or over with COVID-19, enrolled during active disease. The sequenced sample was peripheral blood. CDR3 coding DNA: TGTGCCAGCAGTTTCATGGACAGGGGTAATTCACCCCTCCACTTT. Its protein is CASSFMDRGNSPLHF.